This TCR beta chain appears in the sequencing data of a study of identical twins. This clonotype was seen at least ten times. Its target is unknown. TCRdb processed the 5' RACE reads anew with MiXCR; each CDR3 protein has one entry. This table holds some 690,000 distinct CDR3 sequences, 21% found once. Study-level findings and limits: Beta clonotypes that were abundant in cord blood contained fewer insertions, a pattern absent from memory repertoires.

These data were also reused for a study on T cells expressing NK-cell markers.

Specimen: PBMCs. This TCR was recovered from a young woman in good health.

The DNA for the CDR3 is TGTGCCAGCAGGAGGGACACCGGGAACACTGAAGCTTTCTTT. Protein sequence: CASRRDTGNTEAFF. This rearrangement joins TRBV6-1 to TRBJ1-1; TRBD1 might be the D (6 bases). Germline loops: CDR1 MNHNS, CDR2 SASEGT. The CDR3 spans 14 residues. V was pared by 6 bases and J by 1 base, with 12 bases between.